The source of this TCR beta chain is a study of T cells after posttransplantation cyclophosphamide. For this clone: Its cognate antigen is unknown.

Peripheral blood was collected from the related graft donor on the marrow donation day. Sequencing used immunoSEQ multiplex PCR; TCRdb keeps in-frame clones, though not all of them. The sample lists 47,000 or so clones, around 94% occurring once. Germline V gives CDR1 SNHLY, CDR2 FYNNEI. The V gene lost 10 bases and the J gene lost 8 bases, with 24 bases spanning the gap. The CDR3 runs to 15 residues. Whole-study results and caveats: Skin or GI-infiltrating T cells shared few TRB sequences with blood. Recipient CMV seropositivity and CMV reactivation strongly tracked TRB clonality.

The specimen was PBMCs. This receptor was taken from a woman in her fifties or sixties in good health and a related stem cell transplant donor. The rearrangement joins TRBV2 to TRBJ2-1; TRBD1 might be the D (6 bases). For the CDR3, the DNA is TGTGCCACACGCCACAGGGCCGAAGGGTGGGATGAGCAGTTCTTC. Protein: CATRHRAEGWDEQFF.